This T cell receptor (beta chain) comes out of a study of shared clonotypes between healthy human individuals. A note on this clone: Its antigen is not identified. In the same sample, other DNA sequences code for this CDR3.

Trimming pared 0 bases from V and 1 base from J, leaving 8 bases between. There are 15 residues in the CDR3. Germline-derived CDR1 and CDR2 are SGDLS and YYNGEE. Naivety among CD8 cells was defined by CD45RO negativity and positive CCR7 selection, thereby excluding terminally differentiated effector memory CD45RA+ cells. The protocol was immunoSEQ multiplex PCR, while the TCRdb copy is restricted to in-frame clones and leaves out a portion. The top ten hold under 0.3% of the sample, which has fewer than 1 million clones, 96% seen once. Findings and limits, study-wide: Naive subsets usually exceeded memory subsets in estimated richness. Only blood underwent sampling, and tissue repertoires likely differ.

Sequencing used naive CD8+ T cells sorted from blood. The chain couples TRBV9 to TRBJ2-1; D gene uncertain. The clonotype originates from a man aged 25-45 years in good health. CDR3 nucleotide sequence: TGTGCCAGCAGCGTAGGGGGATTGTCCTACAATGAGCAGTTCTTC. Its protein is CASSVGGLSYNEQFF.